This entry describes one TCR beta chain. Antigen: not known. This sample is part of a study of PD-1 blockade in classical Hodgkin lymphoma. About the research overall: Nivolumab dosing for patients was 3 mg/kg, administered intravenously every 2 weeks.

Every single patient, without exception, relapsed after autologous stem cell transplantation, and brentuximab vedotin exposure varied. Whole-study findings and limits: Relapsed/refractory patients reportedly had lower baseline diversity than newly diagnosed patients. Differences between repertoires have undefined causes, possibly disease activity or prior therapy.

The junction had 0 bases not matched to a gene; V was cut back by 3 bases and J by 4 bases. The CDR3 is made up of 15 amino acids. Germline V gene sequence: CDR1 SSHAT, CDR2 FNYEAQ (reference sequence). Sequencing was performed with immunoSEQ multiplex PCR; in TCRdb, only in-frame clones are kept and a portion is missing. The data show some 93,000 clones, roughly nine tenths seen once. The TCR was taken from a human donor with classical Hodgkin lymphoma. The chain has TRBV7-7 and TRBJ2-5, with 15 bases identical to TRBD2. The sample in question was peripheral blood mononuclear cells (PBMCs), obtained before the second cycle of nivolumab. The CDR3 region has the DNA TGTGCCAGCAGCTTGGGACTAGCGGGAGGAGAGACCCAGTACTTC. It specifies CASSLGLAGGETQYF.